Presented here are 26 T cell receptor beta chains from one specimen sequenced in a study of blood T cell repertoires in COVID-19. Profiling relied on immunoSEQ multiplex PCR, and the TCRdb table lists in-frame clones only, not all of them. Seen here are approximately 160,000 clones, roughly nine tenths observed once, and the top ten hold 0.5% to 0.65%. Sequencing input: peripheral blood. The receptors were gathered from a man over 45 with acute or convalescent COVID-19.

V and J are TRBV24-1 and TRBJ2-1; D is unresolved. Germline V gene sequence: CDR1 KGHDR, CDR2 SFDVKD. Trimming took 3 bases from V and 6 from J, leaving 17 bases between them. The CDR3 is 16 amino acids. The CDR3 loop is CATSDMKAPFSNEQFF. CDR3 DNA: TGTGCCACCAGTGATATGAAAGCCCCATTTTCCAATGAGCAGTTCTTC.

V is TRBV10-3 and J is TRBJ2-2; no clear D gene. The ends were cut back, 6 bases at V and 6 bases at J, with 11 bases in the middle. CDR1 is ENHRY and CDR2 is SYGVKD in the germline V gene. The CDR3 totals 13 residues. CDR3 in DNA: TGTGCCATCAGCGCGCTAGGTGCCGGGGAGCTGTTTTTT. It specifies CAISALGAGELFF.

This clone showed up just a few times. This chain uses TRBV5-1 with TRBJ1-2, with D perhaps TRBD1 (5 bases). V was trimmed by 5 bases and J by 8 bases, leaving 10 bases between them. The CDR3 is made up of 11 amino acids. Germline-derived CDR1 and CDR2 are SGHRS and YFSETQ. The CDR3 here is CASRQGQGYTF. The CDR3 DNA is TGCGCCAGCAGGCAGGGTCAGGGCTACACCTTC.

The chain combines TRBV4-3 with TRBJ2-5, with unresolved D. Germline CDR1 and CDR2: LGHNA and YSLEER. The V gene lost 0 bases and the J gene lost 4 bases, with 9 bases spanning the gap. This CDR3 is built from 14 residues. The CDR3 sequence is CASSQDLDRETQYF. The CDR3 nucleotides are TGCGCCAGCAGCCAAGATCTAGATCGAGAGACCCAGTACTTC.

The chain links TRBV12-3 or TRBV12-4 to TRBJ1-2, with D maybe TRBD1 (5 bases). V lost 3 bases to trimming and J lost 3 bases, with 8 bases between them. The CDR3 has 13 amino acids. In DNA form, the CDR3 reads TGTGCCAGCAGTTTGGAGACAGACTATGGCTACACCTTC. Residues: CASSLETDYGYTF.

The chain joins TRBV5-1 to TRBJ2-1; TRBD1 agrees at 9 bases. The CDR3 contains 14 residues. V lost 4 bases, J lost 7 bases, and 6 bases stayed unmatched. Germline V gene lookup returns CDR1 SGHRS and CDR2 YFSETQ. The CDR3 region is CASSPGQGSNEQFF. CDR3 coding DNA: TGCGCCAGCAGCCCGGGACAGGGATCGAATGAGCAGTTCTTC.

CDR3 residues: CASGSSGANVLTF. The CDR3 DNA sequence: TGTGCTAGTGGCAGCTCTGGGGCCAACGTCCTGACTTTC. The chain couples TRBV12-5 to TRBJ2-6; unclear D gene. Germline V CDR1 and CDR2: LGHNT, FRNRAP. V lost 6 bases to trimming and J lost 0 bases, with 3 bases between them. The CDR3 loop spans 13 amino acids.

CDR3 coding DNA: TGTGCCAGCAGCTCCCTCGGGACACAAGCCGGGGAGCTGTTTTTT. Its translation: CASSSLGTQAGELFF. V usage is TRBV7-3 and J usage is TRBJ2-2, with D perhaps TRBD1 (6 bases). CDR1 is SGHTA and CDR2 is FQGTGA in the germline V gene. Trimming shortened V by 4 bases and J by 6 bases, and 15 bases separated the two germline ends. The CDR3 length is 15 residues.

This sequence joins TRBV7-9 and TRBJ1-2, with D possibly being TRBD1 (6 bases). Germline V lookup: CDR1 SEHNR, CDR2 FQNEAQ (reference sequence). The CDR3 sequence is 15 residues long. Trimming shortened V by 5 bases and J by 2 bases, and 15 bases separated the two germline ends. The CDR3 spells CASSQSGTLNYGYTF. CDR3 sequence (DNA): TGTGCCAGCAGCCAGTCCGGGACATTGAACTATGGCTACACCTTC.

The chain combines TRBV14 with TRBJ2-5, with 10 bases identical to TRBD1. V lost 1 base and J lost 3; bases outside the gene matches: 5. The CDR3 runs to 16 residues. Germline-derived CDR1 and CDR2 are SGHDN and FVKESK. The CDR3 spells CASSQVRQGAKETQYF. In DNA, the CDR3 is TGTGCCAGCAGCCAAGTGCGACAGGGGGCGAAAGAGACCCAGTACTTC.

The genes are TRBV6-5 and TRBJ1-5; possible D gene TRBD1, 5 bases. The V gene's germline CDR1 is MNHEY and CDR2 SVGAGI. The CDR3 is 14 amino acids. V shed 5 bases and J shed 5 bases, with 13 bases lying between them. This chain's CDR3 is CASSLLSTDQPQHF. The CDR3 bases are TGTGCCAGCAGTCTCCTCTCGACAGATCAGCCCCAGCATTTT.

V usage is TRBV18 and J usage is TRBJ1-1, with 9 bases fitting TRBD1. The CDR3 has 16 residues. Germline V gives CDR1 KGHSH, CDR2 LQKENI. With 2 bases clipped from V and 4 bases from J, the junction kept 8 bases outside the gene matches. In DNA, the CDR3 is TGTGCCAGCTCACCAATCACAGGGGGCCGGGGCACTGAAGCTTTCTTT. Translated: CASSPITGGRGTEAFF.

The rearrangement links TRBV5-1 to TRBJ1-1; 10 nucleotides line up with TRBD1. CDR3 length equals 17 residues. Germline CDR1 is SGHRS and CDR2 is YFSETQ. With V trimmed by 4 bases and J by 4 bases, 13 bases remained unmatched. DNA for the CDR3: TGCGCCAGCAGCAAGGGACAGGGGCCATCTATGGGCACTGAAGCTTTCTTT. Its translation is CASSKGQGPSMGTEAFF.

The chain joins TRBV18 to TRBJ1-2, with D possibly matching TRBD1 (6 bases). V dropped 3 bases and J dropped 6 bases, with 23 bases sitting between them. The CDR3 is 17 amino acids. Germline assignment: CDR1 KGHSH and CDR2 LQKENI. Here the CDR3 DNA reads TGTGCCAGCTCACCCCTGGGCAGGGGATCGTCTGGGAATGGCTACACCTTC. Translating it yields CASSPLGRGSSGNGYTF. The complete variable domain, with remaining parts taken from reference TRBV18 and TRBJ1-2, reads NAGVMQNPRHLVRRRGQEARLRCSPMKGHSHVYWYRQLPEEGLKFMVYLQKENIIDESGMPKERFSAEFPKEGPSILRIQQVVRGDSAAYFCASSPLGRGSSGNGYTFGSGTRLTVV.

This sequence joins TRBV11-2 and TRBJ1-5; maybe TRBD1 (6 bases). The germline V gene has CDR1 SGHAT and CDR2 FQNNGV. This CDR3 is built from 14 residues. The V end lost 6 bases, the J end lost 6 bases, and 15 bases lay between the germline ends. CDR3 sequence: CASSPTGGAQPQHF. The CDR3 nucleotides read TGTGCCAGCAGTCCAACTGGGGGGGCTCAGCCCCAGCATTTT.

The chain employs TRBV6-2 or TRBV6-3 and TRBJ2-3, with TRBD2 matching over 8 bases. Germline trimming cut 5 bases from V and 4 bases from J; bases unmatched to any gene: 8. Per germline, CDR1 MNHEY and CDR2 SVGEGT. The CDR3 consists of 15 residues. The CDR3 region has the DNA TGTGCCAGCAGTAGCGGGGGCATAAATTCAGATACGCAGTATTTT. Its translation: CASSSGGINSDTQYF.

CDR3 nucleotide sequence: TGTGCCAGCAGCTACGGACAGCCTAATGAGCAGTTCTTC. Encoded protein: CASSYGQPNEQFF. This sequence joins TRBV5-4 and TRBJ2-1, with D tentatively TRBD1 (6 bases). The CDR3 has 13 residues. Trimming left V 3 bases short and J 7 bases short, with 11 bases between. Germline CDR1 and CDR2: SGHNT and YYREEE (reference sequence).

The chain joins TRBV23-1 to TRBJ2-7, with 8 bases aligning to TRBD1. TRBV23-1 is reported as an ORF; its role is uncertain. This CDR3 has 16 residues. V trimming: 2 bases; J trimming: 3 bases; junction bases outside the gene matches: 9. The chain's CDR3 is CASSQRPGGRNYEQYV. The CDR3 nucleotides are TGCGCCAGCAGTCAACGCCCAGGGGGCAGGAACTACGAGCAGTACGTC.

CDR3 in DNA: TGTGCCAGCAGCTTTATTTTGACTAGCCCTTCAGATACGCAGTATTTT. Protein: CASSFILTSPSDTQYF. The chain recombines TRBV7-2 with TRBJ2-3, with 7 bases lining up with TRBD2. Germline CDR1 and CDR2: SGHTA and FQGNSA. CDR3 length equals 16 residues. V trimming: 3 bases; J trimming: 4 bases; junction bases outside the gene matches: 10. The full variable domain, rest sourced from reference TRBV7-2 and TRBJ2-3, is GAGVSQSPSNKVTEKGKDVELRCDPISGHTALYWYRQSLGQGLEFLIYFQGNSAPDKSGLPSDRFSAERTGGSVSTLTIQRTQQEDSAVYLCASSFILTSPSDTQYFGPGTRLTVL.

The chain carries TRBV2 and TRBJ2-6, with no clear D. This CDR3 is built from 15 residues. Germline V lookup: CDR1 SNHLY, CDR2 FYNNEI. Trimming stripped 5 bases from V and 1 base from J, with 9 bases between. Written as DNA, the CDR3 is TGTGCCAGCAGTCCCCAGGAATCTGGGGCCAACGTCCTGACTTTC. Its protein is CASSPQESGANVLTF.

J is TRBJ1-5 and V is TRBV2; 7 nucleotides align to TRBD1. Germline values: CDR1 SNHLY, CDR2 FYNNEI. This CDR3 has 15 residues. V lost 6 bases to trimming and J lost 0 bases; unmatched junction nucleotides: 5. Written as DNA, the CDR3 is TGTGCCAGCAGGGCGGGACAGCCTAGCAATCAGCCCCAGCATTTT. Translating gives CASRAGQPSNQPQHF.

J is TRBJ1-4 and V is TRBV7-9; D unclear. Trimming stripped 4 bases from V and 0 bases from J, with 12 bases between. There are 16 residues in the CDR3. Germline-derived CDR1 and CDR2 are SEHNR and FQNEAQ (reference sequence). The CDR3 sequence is CASSSPPRSTNEKLFF. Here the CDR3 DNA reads TGTGCCAGCAGCTCTCCCCCCAGATCAACTAATGAAAAACTGTTTTTT.

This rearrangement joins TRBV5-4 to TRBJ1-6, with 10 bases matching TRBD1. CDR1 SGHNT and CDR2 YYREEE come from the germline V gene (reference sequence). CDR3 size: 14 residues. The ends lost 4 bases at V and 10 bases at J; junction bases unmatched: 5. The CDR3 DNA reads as TGTGCCAGCAGCGAGGGACAGGGGAAGTCACCCCTCCACTTT. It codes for CASSEGQGKSPLHF.

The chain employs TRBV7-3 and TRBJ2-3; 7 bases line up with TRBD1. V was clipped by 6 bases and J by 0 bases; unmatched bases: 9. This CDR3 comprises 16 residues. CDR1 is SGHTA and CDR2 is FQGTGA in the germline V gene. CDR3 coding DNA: TGTGCCAGCAGTAGACAGGGACCTGCTAGCACAGATACGCAGTATTTT. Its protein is CASSRQGPASTDTQYF.

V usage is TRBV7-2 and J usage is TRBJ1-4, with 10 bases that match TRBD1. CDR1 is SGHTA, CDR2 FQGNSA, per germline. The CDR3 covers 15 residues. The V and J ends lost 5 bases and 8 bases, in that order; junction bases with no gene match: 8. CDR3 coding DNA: TGTGCCAGCAGCCCCTCGACAGGGGGCCCCGAAAAACTGTTTTTT. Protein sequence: CASSPSTGGPEKLFF.

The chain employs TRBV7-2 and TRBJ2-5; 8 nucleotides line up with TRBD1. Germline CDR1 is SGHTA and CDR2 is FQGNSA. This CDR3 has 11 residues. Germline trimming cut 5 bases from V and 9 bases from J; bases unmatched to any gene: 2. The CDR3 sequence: CASSPDRAQYF. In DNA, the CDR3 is TGTGCCAGCAGCCCGGACAGGGCCCAGTACTTC.